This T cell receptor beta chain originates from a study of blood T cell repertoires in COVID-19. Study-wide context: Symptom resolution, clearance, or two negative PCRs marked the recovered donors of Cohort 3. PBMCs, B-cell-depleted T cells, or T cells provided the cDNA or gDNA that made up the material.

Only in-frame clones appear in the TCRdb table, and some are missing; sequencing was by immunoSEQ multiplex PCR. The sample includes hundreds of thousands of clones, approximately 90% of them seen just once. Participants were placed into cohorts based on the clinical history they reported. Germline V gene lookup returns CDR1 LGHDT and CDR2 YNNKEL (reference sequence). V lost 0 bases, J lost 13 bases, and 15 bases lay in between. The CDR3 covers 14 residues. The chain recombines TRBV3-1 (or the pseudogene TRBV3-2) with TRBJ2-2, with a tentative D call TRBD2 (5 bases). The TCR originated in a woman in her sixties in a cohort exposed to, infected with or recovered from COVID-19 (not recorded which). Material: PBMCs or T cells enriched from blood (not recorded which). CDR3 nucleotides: TGTGCCAGCAGCCAAGATGGTTTACAGCGGAGGCTGTTTTTT. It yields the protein CASSQDGLQRRLFF.